The clone carrying this TCR beta chain was seen a handful of times. Its specificity is not known. The authors built TCR beta libraries using iRepertoire HTBI primers and Arm-PCR of CDR3 regions. TCRdb independently ran MiXCR on the multiplex PCR reads; one entry per CDR3 protein. The sample consists of over 450,000 distinct CDR3 sequences, around 12% of them appearing once. These data are taken from a study of regulatory T cells in long-lasting Graves disease. Described time point: newly diagnosed GD, antithyroid drugs for less than 3 months. Scientists built the TCR library using RNA that was extracted from PBMCs. Overall study findings and caveats: The study examined only peripheral blood, not thyroid tissue.

The germline V gene encodes CDR1 SGHAT and CDR2 FQDESV (reference sequence). CDR3 length: 12 residues. Trimming took 2 bases from V and 8 from J, leaving 9 bases between them. This sample also belongs to another study, concerning T cells in Graves' hyperthyroidism and ophthalmopathy.

The clonotype comes from a woman aged 25 to 39 with Graves disease. This rearrangement joins TRBV11-1 to TRBJ1-1; D unresolved. The sample here was peripheral blood mononuclear cells (PBMCs), taken at new diagnosis, from a patient treated with antithyroid drugs. CDR3 amino acids: CASSLITTEAFF. DNA for the CDR3: TGTGCCAGCAGCTTAATTACCACCGAAGCTTTCTTT.